Below are 22 T cell receptor beta chains sequenced from a single sample in a study of blood T cell repertoires in COVID-19. Sequenced by immunoSEQ multiplex PCR; TCRdb stores in-frame clones only, minus some. There are 430,000 or so clones in the sample; around nine tenths occur only once, and roughly 1.9% lies in the top ten. What was sequenced was PBMCs or T cells enriched from blood (not recorded which). These receptors were obtained from a woman in her forties who had recovered from COVID-19.

The chain has TRBV7-2 and TRBJ2-2, with D possibly TRBD2 on 6 matching bases. V shed 6 bases and J shed 5 bases, with 19 bases lying between them. CDR1 and CDR2 (germline): SGHTA, FQGNSA. This CDR3 region has 16 residues. In nucleotides, the CDR3 is TGTGCCAGCAGTTATAATCCGGGAGCAATAACCGGGGAGCTGTTTTTT. Protein: CASSYNPGAITGELFF.

This chain joins TRBV12-3 or TRBV12-4 and TRBJ2-7, with unresolved D. Trimming took off 3 bases at V and 6 bases at J, with 12 bases between the two ends. There are 13 residues in the CDR3. CDR3 DNA sequence: TGTGCCAGCAGTTTCCCCCTCTTCGGCGAGCAGTACTTC. This gives the protein CASSFPLFGEQYF.

This clone came up once. The chain couples TRBV11-2 to TRBJ1-5, with D perhaps TRBD1 (5 bases). The V gene's germline CDR1 is SGHAT and CDR2 FQNNGV. The CDR3 is made up of 15 amino acids. V lost 1 base, J lost 7 bases, and 14 bases lay in between. Written as DNA, the CDR3 is TGTGCCAGCAGCTTAGCGGCAGGGCAAGGGCAGCCCCAGCATTTT. This gives the protein CASSLAAGQGQPQHF. The full variable domain, in which reference TRBV11-2 and TRBJ1-5 provide the parts outside the CDR3, is EAGVAQSPRYKIIEKRQSVAFWCNPISGHATLYWYQQILGQGPKLLIQFQNNGVVDDSQLPKDRFSAERLKGVDSTLKIQPAKLEDSAVYLCASSLAAGQGQPQHFGDGTRLSIL.

The rearrangement uses TRBV4-1 and TRBJ2-1; D is unresolved. Germline V gene data show CDR1 as MGHRA and CDR2 as YSYEKL. V dropped 0 bases and J dropped 5 bases, with 14 bases sitting between them. The CDR3 is made up of 16 amino acids. CDR3 loop: CASSQDLSRQDNEQFF. The CDR3 DNA is TGCGCCAGCAGCCAAGATTTGAGCCGGCAGGACAATGAGCAGTTCTTC.

This clone was seen only once. The rearrangement links TRBV7-2 to TRBJ1-1, with D perhaps matching TRBD1 (5 bases). The germline V gene has CDR1 SGHTA and CDR2 FQGNSA. This CDR3 comprises 16 residues. The ends were cut back, 4 bases at V and 2 bases at J, with 17 bases in the middle. The CDR3 DNA reads TGTGCCAGCAGCTCCTACCCACGTACAGGAAACACTGAAGCTTTCTTT. Translated: CASSSYPRTGNTEAFF.

This chain joins TRBV11-3 and TRBJ2-5; 7 bases agree with TRBD2. Trimming cost V 4 bases and J 2 bases; bases outside gene matches: 13. The germline V gene has CDR1 SGHNT and CDR2 YENEEA. CDR3 length: 17 residues. The CDR3: CASSSPTGGGGQETQYF. The CDR3 DNA follows: TGTGCCAGCAGCTCACCCACGGGCGGGGGTGGGCAAGAGACCCAGTACTTC.

V gene TRBV4-3 combines with J gene TRBJ1-2; D remains ambiguous. Germline CDR1 LGHNA, CDR2 YSLEER. V was cut by 1 base and J by 0 bases, with 9 bases left in between. The CDR3 spans 15 residues. The CDR3 bases are TGCGCCAGCAGCCAAGCTGGGAGGACTAACTATGGCTACACCTTC. As protein: CASSQAGRTNYGYTF.

This chain links TRBV6-5 with TRBJ1-5; D may be TRBD1 (5 bases). Per germline, CDR1 MNHEY and CDR2 SVGAGI. Trimming left V 5 bases short and J 11 bases short, with 7 bases between. The CDR3 loop spans 10 amino acids. CDR3 residues: CASSRQSQHF. The CDR3 DNA sequence: TGTGCCAGCAGTCGACAGTCCCAGCATTTT.

This chain links TRBV5-4 with TRBJ2-7; maybe TRBD1 (6 bases). Looked up from germline, CDR1 is SGHNT and CDR2 is YYREEE (reference sequence). CDR3 length equals 12 residues. V was cut by 1 base and J by 7 bases, with 9 bases left in between. The CDR3 DNA reads TGTGCCAGCAGCTTGCAGGGGCGAGAGCAGTACTTC. Its protein product is CASSLQGREQYF.

The V gene is TRBV7-2, the J gene TRBJ1-1; D unresolved. The germline CDR1 and CDR2 sequences are SGHTA and FQGNSA. V was cut by 4 bases and J by 6 bases, with 12 bases left in between. The CDR3 is 13 amino acids. In DNA, the CDR3 is TGTGCCAGCAGCTGGAAACAGAGTGCTGAAGCTTTCTTT. This translates into CASSWKQSAEAFF. Looking up the rest from reference TRBV7-2 and TRBJ1-1 gives the full variable domain: GAGVSQSPSNKVTEKGKDVELRCDPISGHTALYWYRQSLGQGLEFLIYFQGNSAPDKSGLPSDRFSAERTGGSVSTLTIQRTQQEDSAVYLCASSWKQSAEAFFGQGTRLTVV.

The genes are TRBV27 and TRBJ2-7; possibly TRBD1 for D (5 bases). The length of the CDR3 is 16 residues. Germline CDR1 reads MNHEY; CDR2 reads SMNVEV (reference sequence). Trimming took off 4 bases at V and 3 bases at J, with 19 bases between the two ends. CDR3 region: CASSWGPGPYDYEQYF. DNA of the CDR3: TGTGCCAGCAGTTGGGGCCCGGGCCCATATGACTACGAGCAGTACTTC.

The chain joins TRBV18 to TRBJ2-6, with unresolved D. This CDR3 is 15 amino acids long. V shed 3 bases and J shed 3 bases, with 9 bases lying between them. The germline CDR1 and CDR2 sequences are KGHSH and LQKENI. In DNA, the CDR3 is TGTGCCAGCTCACCTCGCTCAGGTGGGGCCAACGTCCTGACTTTC. Translating gives CASSPRSGGANVLTF.

There are a few counts of this clone. The chain employs TRBV5-4 and TRBJ1-1; no clear D. Looked up from germline, CDR1 is SGHNT and CDR2 is YYREEE (reference sequence). The CDR3 runs to 12 residues. Trimming removed 3 bases at V and 5 bases at J, with 8 bases between. DNA for the CDR3: TGTGCCAGCAGCTCCCGAGAGACTGAAGCTTTCTTT. It yields the protein CASSSRETEAFF.

The chain recombines TRBV21-1 with TRBJ2-7; TRBD1 was called by the table and not checked on the DNA. TRBV21-1 is marked as a pseudogene. The CDR3 is made up of 14 amino acids. The CDR3, as DNA: TGTGCCAGCAGCAAACGGACAGGAGAAGGCGAGCAGTACTTC. Its protein is CASSKRTGEGEQYF.

The J gene is TRBJ2-2, the V gene TRBV27, with D maybe TRBD1 (6 bases). CDR1 and CDR2 (germline): MNHEY, SMNVEV (reference sequence). The CDR3 is 16 residues long. The V end lost 4 bases, the J end lost 5 bases, and 17 bases lay between the germline ends. CDR3 protein: CASSWFRGEGTGELFF. Written as DNA, the CDR3 is TGTGCCAGCAGTTGGTTCAGGGGAGAAGGGACCGGGGAGCTGTTTTTT.

V usage is TRBV5-6 and J usage is TRBJ1-1, with 11 bases identical to TRBD1. CDR3 length equals 14 residues. Per the germline V gene, CDR1 is SGHDT and CDR2 is YYEEEE. The trim removed 4 bases at V and 4 bases at J, leaving 3 bases unmatched. CDR3 sequence (DNA): TGTGCCAGCAGCGGACAGGGGGCGCCCACTGAAGCTTTCTTT. It is translated as CASSGQGAPTEAFF.

The rearrangement joins TRBV5-1 to TRBJ1-1, with D uncertain. The CDR3 has 13 residues. Germline loops: CDR1 SGHRS, CDR2 YFSETQ. V lost 0 bases to trimming and J lost 8 bases, with 11 bases between them. In DNA, the CDR3 is TGCGCCAGCAGCTTGGCGGGGAGGAAAGAAGCTTTCTTT. It is translated as CASSLAGRKEAFF.

The rearrangement links TRBV19 to TRBJ2-6, with a tentative D call TRBD1 (6 bases). The length of the CDR3 is 15 residues. Germline V lookup: CDR1 LNHDA, CDR2 SQIVND (reference sequence). The V end lost 7 bases, the J end lost 0 bases, and 10 bases lay between the germline ends. Here the CDR3 reads CASKDRPSGANVLTF. CDR3 in DNA: TGTGCCAGTAAGGACAGACCCTCTGGGGCCAACGTCCTGACTTTC.

The V gene is TRBV29-1, the J gene TRBJ2-7; TRBD2 aligns across 12 bases. The V segment lost 5 bases and the J segment 2 bases; nucleotides outside the gene matches: 19. The CDR3 is 19 residues long. CDR1 and CDR2 from the germline V gene are SQVTM and ANQGSEA. CDR3 sequence reads: CSVKSSEAGASGRAYEQYF. The CDR3 coding sequence is TGCAGCGTTAAATCTTCCGAGGCAGGGGCTAGCGGGAGGGCCTACGAGCAGTACTTC.

The V call is TRBV5-4, the J call TRBJ2-3, with unresolved D. Per the germline V gene, CDR1 is SGHNT and CDR2 is YYREEE (reference sequence). Trimming removed 4 bases at V and 1 base at J, with 16 bases between. The CDR3 consists of 16 residues. In nucleotides, the CDR3 is TGTGCCAGCAGCCGCTCCTCGAGCTACGGCACAGATACGCAGTATTTT. Its translation: CASSRSSSYGTDTQYF.

The chain carries TRBV3-1 (or the pseudogene TRBV3-2) and TRBJ1-2, with TRBD1 as a possible D gene (6 bases). V was cut by 4 bases and J by 7 bases, with 19 bases left in between. Germline V gives CDR1 LGHDT, CDR2 YNNKEL (reference sequence). The CDR3 runs to 15 residues. In nucleotides, the CDR3 is TGTGCCAGCAGCCCCTCCCACACAGGGATAGGTGGCTACACCTTC. Amino acids: CASSPSHTGIGGYTF.

The chain carries TRBV6-1 and TRBJ2-2; 9 nucleotides match TRBD1. The V gene's germline CDR1 is MNHNS and CDR2 SASEGT. This CDR3 is 17 amino acids long. The ends lost 2 bases at V and 1 base at J; junction bases unmatched: 5. The CDR3 here is CASSEFGTGMNTGELFF. The CDR3 nucleotides read TGTGCCAGCAGTGAATTCGGGACAGGGATGAACACCGGGGAGCTGTTTTTT.